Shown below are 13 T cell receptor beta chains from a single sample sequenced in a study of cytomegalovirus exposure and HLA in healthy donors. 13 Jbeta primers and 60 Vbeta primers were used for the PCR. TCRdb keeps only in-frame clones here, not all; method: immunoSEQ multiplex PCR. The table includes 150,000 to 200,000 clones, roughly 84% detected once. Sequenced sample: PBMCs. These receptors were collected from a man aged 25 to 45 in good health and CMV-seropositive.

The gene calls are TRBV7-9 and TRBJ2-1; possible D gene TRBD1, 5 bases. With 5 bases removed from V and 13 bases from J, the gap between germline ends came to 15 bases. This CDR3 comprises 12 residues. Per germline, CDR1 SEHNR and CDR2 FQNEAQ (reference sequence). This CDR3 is CASSMQGSRQFF. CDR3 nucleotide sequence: TGTGCCAGCAGCATGCAGGGTAGTCGACAGTTCTTC. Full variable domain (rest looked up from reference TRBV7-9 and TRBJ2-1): DTGVSQNPRHKITKRGQNVTFRCDPISEHNRLYWYRQTLGQGPEFLTYFQNEAQLEKSRLLSDRFSAERPKGSFSTLEIQRTEQGDSAMYLCASSMQGSRQFFGPGTRLTVL.

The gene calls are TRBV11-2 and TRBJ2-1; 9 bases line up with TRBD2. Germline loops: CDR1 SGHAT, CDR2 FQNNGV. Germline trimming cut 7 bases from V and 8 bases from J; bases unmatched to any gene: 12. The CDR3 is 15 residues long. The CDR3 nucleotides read TGTGCCAGCACCAATTTAGCGGGAGCTAGGTATGAGCAGTTCTTC. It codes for CASTNLAGARYEQFF.

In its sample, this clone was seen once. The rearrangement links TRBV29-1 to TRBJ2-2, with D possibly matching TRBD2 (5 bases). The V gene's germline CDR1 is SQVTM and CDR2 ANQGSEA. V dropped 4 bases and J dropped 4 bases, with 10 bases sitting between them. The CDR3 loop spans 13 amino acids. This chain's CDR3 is CSVGGRSTGELFF. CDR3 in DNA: TGCAGCGTTGGAGGGAGAAGCACCGGGGAGCTGTTTTTT.

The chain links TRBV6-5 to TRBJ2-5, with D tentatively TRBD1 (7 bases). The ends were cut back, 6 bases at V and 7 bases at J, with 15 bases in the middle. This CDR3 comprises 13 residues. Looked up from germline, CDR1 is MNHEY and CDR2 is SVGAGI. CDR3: CASRRTGEATQYF. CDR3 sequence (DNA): TGTGCCAGCAGGAGAACAGGGGAGGCGACCCAGTACTTC.

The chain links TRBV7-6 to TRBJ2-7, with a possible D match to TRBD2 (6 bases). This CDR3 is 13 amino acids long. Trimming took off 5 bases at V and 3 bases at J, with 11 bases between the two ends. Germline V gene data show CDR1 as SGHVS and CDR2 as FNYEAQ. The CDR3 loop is CASSLGGDYEQYF. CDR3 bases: TGTGCCAGCAGCCTCGGGGGAGACTACGAGCAGTACTTC.

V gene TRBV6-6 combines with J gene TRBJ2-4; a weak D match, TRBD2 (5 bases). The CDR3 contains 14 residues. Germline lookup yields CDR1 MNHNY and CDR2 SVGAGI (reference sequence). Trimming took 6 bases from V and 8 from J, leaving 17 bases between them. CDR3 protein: CASSLDEGAHIQYF. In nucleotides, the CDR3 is TGTGCCAGCAGCCTAGATGAGGGTGCCCACATTCAGTACTTC.

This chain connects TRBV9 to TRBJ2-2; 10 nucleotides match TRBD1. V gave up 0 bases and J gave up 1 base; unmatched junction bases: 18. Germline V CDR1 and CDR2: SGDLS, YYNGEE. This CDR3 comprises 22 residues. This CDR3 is CASSVGLWGDRGDYQNTGELFF. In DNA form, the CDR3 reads TGTGCCAGCAGCGTAGGTCTTTGGGGGGACAGGGGCGATTACCAGAACACCGGGGAGCTGTTTTTT.

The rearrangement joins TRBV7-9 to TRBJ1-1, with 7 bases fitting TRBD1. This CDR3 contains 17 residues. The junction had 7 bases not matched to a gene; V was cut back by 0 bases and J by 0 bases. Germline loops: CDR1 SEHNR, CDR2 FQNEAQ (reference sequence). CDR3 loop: CASSLAGKGQLNTEAFF. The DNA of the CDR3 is TGTGCCAGCAGCTTAGCTGGTAAGGGACAGTTGAACACTGAAGCTTTCTTT.

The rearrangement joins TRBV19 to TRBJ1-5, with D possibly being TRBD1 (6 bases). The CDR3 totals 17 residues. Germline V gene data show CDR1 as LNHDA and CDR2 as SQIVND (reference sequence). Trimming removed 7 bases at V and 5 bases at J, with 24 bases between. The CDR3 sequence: CASTSWGRGIGYQPQHF. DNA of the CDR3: TGTGCCAGTACCTCCTGGGGCAGGGGCATTGGGTATCAGCCCCAGCATTTT.

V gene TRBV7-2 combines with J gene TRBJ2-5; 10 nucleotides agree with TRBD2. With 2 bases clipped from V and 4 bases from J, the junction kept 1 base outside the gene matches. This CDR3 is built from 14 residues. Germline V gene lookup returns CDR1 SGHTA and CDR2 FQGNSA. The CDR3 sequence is CASSLSGRGETQYF. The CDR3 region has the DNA TGTGCCAGCAGCTTAAGCGGGAGGGGAGAGACCCAGTACTTC.

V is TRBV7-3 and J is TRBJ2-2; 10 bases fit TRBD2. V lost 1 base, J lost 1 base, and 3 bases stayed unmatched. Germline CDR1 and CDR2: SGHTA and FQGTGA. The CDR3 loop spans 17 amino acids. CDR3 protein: CASSLSTSGKNTGELFF. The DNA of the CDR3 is TGTGCCAGCAGCTTAAGTACTAGCGGGAAGAACACCGGGGAGCTGTTTTTT. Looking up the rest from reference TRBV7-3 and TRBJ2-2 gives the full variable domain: GAGVSQTPSNKVTEKGKYVELRCDPISGHTALYWYRQSLGQGPEFLIYFQGTGAADDSGLPNDRFFAVRPEGSVSTLKIQRTERGDSAVYLCASSLSTSGKNTGELFFGEGSRLTVL.

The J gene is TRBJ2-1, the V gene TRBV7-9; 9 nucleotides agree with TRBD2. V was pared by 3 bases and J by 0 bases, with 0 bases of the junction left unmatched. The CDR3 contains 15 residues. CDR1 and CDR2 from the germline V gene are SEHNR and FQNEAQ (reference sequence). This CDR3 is CASSFSGSSYNEQFF. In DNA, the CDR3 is TGTGCCAGCAGCTTTAGCGGGAGCTCCTACAATGAGCAGTTCTTC.

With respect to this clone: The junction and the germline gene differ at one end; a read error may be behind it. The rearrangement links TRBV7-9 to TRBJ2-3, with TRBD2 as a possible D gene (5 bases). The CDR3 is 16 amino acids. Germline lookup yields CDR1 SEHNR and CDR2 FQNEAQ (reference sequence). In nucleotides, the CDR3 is TGTTCCAGCAGCTCAACCTCTAGCTTTTGGACAGATACGCAGTATTTT. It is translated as CSSSSTSSFWTDTQYF.